This T cell receptor (beta chain) was captured in a study of T cells in Graves' hyperthyroidism and ophthalmopathy. From RNA transcripts, TCR beta CDR3 regions were amplified. Researchers ran a first-round RT-PCR on the TCR CDR3 using the HTBI primer set. Using its own MiXCR run on the multiplex PCR reads, TCRdb lists one record per CDR3 protein. The sample has under 500,000 distinct CDR3 sequences, about 14% seen once. Regarding this clonotype: Its matching antigen is unknown.

Reasons for excluding patients were uncontrolled infection, other autoimmune disease, pregnancy or lactation. This CDR3 is built from 16 residues. Germline V CDR1 and CDR2: LNHDA, SQIVND (reference sequence). With 4 bases clipped from V and 4 bases from J, the junction kept 9 bases outside the gene matches. Study-wide findings and caveats: Ophthalmopathy and stable hyperthyroidism were told apart by a 13 V-J model.

This chain joins TRBV19 and TRBJ2-1, with TRBD2 matching over 8 bases. The sequencing input was blood. The clonotype comes from a man between 45 and 60 years old with Graves' ophthalmopathy. The CDR3 sequence is CASSKNPSGLYNEQFF. CDR3 DNA sequence: TGTGCCAGTAGTAAAAACCCTAGCGGGTTATACAATGAGCAGTTCTTC.